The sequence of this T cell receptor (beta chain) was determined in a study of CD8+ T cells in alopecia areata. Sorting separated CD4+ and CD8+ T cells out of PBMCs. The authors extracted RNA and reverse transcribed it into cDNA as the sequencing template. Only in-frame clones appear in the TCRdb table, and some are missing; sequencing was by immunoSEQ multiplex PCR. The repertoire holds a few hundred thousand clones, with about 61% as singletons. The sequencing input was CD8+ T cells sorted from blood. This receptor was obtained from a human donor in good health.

In nucleotides, the CDR3 is TGTGCCAGCAGTTTTCCGGGCCCCAACGCAGATACGCAGTATTTT. Protein: CASSFPGPNADTQYF. The chain links TRBV28 to TRBJ2-3; no reliable D call. Germline V gene sequence: CDR1 MDHEN, CDR2 SYDVKM. V was pared by 3 bases and J by 4 bases, with 14 bases between. The CDR3 totals 15 residues.